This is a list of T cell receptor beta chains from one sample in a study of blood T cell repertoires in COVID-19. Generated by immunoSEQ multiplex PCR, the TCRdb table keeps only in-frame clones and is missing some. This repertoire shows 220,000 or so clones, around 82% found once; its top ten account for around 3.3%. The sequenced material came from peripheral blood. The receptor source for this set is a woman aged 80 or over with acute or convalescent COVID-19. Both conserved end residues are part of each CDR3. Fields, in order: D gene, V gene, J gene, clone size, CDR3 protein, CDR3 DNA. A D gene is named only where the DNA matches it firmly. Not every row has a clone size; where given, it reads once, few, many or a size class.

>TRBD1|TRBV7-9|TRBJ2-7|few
CASSPPGQGAGEQYF
TGTGCCAGCAGCCCCCCGGGACAGGGGGCGGGCGAGCAGTACTTC
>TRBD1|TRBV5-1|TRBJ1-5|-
CASSETGDNQPQHF
TGCGCCAGCAGCGAGACAGGGGATAATCAGCCCCAGCATTTT
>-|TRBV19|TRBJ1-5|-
CASNPTGFNQPQHF
TGTGCCAGTAACCCCACAGGTTTCAATCAGCCCCAGCATTTT
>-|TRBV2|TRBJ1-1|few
CASRRDRLLAEAFF
TGTGCCAGCAGAAGAGACAGACTGCTCGCTGAAGCTTTCTTT
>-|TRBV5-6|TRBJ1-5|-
CASSLDRHYSNQPQHF
TGTGCCAGCAGCTTGGACAGACATTATAGCAATCAGCCCCAGCATTTT
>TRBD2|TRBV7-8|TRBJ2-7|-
CASSPGRAYHYEQYF
TGTGCCAGCAGCCCAGGGAGGGCCTATCACTACGAGCAGTACTTC
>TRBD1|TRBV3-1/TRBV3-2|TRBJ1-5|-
CASSQGQGQPQHF
TGTGCCAGCAGCCAGGGACAGGGTCAGCCCCAGCATTTT
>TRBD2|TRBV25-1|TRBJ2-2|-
CASSYPSGGVELFF
TGTGCCAGCAGCTACCCTAGCGGGGGGGTGGAGCTGTTTTTT
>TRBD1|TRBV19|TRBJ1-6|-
CASSMGQGIGSPLHF
TGTGCCAGTAGTATGGGACAGGGGATCGGTTCACCCCTCCACTTT
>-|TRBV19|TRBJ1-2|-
CASARSSGYTF
TGTGCCAGTGCGCGAAGTAGTGGCTACACCTTC
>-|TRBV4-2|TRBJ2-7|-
CASSQDGGSYEQYF
TGTGCCAGCAGCCAAGACGGGGGATCCTACGAGCAGTACTTC
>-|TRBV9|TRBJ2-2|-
CASSVGSSQTGELFF
TGTGCCAGCAGCGTAGGTAGCAGCCAAACCGGGGAGCTGTTTTTT
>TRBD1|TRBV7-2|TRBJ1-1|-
CASSMGQGVFTEAFF
TGTGCCAGCAGCATGGGACAGGGGGTGTTCACTGAAGCTTTCTTT
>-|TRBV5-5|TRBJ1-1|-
CASSLYGGRGEAFF
TGTGCCAGCAGCTTGTATGGCGGGAGGGGTGAAGCTTTCTTT
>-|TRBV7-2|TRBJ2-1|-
CASSSRSPPYNEQFF
TGTGCCAGCAGCTCCCGGTCTCCACCCTACAATGAGCAGTTCTTC
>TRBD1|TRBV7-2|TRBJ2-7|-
CASSLGPPGQGTYEQYF
TGTGCCAGCAGCTTGGGCCCCCCGGGACAGGGTACCTACGAGCAGTACTTC
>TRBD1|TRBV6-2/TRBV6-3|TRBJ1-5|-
CASSYSDRETGAQHF
TGTGCCAGCAGTTACTCGGACAGAGAGACAGGGGCCCAGCATTTT
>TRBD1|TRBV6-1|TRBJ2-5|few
CASSDGSTGVETQYF
TGTGCCAGCAGTGATGGATCGACAGGGGTAGAGACCCAGTACTTC
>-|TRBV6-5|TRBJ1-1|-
CASRSNTRAFF
TGTGCCAGCAGGTCCAACACAAGAGCTTTCTTT
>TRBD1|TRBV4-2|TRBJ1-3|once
CASSQVRTGGAGNTIYF
TGTGCCAGCAGCCAAGTGCGGACAGGGGGTGCGGGAAACACCATATATTTT
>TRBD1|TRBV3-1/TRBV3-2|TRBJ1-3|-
CASSQRQGWDTIYF
TGTGCCAGCAGCCAAAGACAGGGATGGGACACCATATATTTT
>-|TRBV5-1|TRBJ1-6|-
CASSLATGSYSPLHF
TGCGCCAGCAGCTTGGCCACGGGATCCTATTCACCCCTCCACTTT
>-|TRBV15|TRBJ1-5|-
CATSRDVVGRGQPQHF
TGTGCCACCAGCAGAGATGTAGTGGGGAGGGGTCAGCCCCAGCATTTT
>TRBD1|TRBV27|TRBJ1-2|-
CASSFSSTGATNYGYTF
TGTGCCAGCAGTTTCTCTTCAACAGGGGCGACTAACTATGGCTACACCTTC